This entry lists 12 T cell receptor beta chains sequenced from one sample in a study of blood T cell repertoires in COVID-19. This table comes from immunoSEQ multiplex PCR, and its TCRdb copy is limited to in-frame clones, with some not included. The sample consists of some 240,000 clones, around 84% of them appearing once. Material: PBMCs or T cells enriched from blood (not recorded which). Receptor source: a man aged 25 to 40 with acute COVID-19.

V is TRBV2 and J is TRBJ1-5; D is ambiguous. Germline V gene data show CDR1 as SNHLY and CDR2 as FYNNEI. V was pared by 4 bases and J by 2 bases, with 9 bases between. This CDR3 has 14 amino acids. CDR3 loop: CASSVEGRNQPQHF. DNA for the CDR3: TGTGCCAGCAGTGTAGAGGGTCGCAATCAGCCCCAGCATTTT.

The chain has TRBV6-6 and TRBJ1-6, with TRBD1 matching 9 bases. This CDR3 spans 15 amino acids. Per germline, CDR1 MNHNY and CDR2 SVGAGI (reference sequence). V lost 2 bases, J lost 4 bases, and 0 bases stayed unmatched. CDR3 in DNA: TGTGCCAGCAGTTACGGGACAGGGTATAATTCACCCCTCCACTTT. This gives the protein CASSYGTGYNSPLHF.

The J gene is TRBJ1-4, the V gene TRBV3-1 (or the pseudogene TRBV3-2), with D perhaps TRBD1 (6 bases). Trimming shortened V by 4 bases and J by 5 bases, and 17 bases separated the two germline ends. The CDR3 sequence is 16 residues long. The germline V gene encodes CDR1 LGHDT and CDR2 YNNKEL (reference sequence). CDR3 amino acids: CASSLWEEGGNEKLFF. CDR3 nucleotide sequence: TGTGCCAGCAGCCTCTGGGAGGAGGGGGGGAATGAAAAACTGTTTTTT.

The genes are TRBV24-1 and TRBJ1-2; no clear D. The CDR3 runs 14 residues. Germline CDR1 is KGHDR and CDR2 is SFDVKD. V dropped 2 bases and J dropped 0 bases, with 6 bases sitting between them. For the CDR3, the DNA is TGTGCCACCAGTGATTCTGGGCCTAACTATGGCTACACCTTC. Protein sequence: CATSDSGPNYGYTF.

This chain links TRBV2 with TRBJ2-5, with D possibly TRBD1 on 6 matching bases. This CDR3 region has 13 residues. V was clipped by 6 bases and J by 5 bases, with 13 bases between them. The germline V gene encodes CDR1 SNHLY and CDR2 FYNNEI. CDR3 nucleotide sequence: TGTGCCAGCAGCCTAACAGGGATGGAGACCCAGTACTTC. It is translated as CASSLTGMETQYF.

V is TRBV3-1 (or the pseudogene TRBV3-2) and J is TRBJ1-6; possibly TRBD1 for D (6 bases). This CDR3 region has 15 residues. Germline V lookup: CDR1 LGHDT, CDR2 YNNKEL (reference sequence). With 2 bases removed from V and 7 bases from J, the gap between germline ends came to 12 bases. CDR3 sequence: CASSQRQGPNSPLHF. CDR3 sequence (DNA): TGTGCCAGCAGCCAACGGCAGGGGCCGAATTCACCCCTCCACTTT.

This clone was seen just once. V usage is TRBV6-5 and J usage is TRBJ2-1, with 8 bases identical to TRBD1. The V segment lost 2 bases and the J segment 5 bases; nucleotides outside the gene matches: 5. CDR1 and CDR2 from the germline V gene are MNHEY and SVGAGI. The length of the CDR3 is 15 residues. The CDR3 reads CASSYDRGPNNEQFF. CDR3 DNA sequence: TGTGCCAGCAGTTACGACAGGGGACCAAACAATGAGCAGTTCTTC.

The chain carries TRBV7-9 and TRBJ2-3; D might be TRBD2 (6 bases). The CDR3 consists of 13 residues. Germline V gene lookup returns CDR1 SEHNR and CDR2 FQNEAQ (reference sequence). V gave up 4 bases and J gave up 6 bases, with 11 bases separating them. The CDR3 bases are TGTGCCAGCAGCTACGGGAGTTCTGATACGCAGTATTTT. Encoded protein: CASSYGSSDTQYF.

This clone was picked up a small number of times. This rearrangement joins TRBV24-1 to TRBJ2-3, with 9 bases lining up with TRBD1. V trimming: 6 bases; J trimming: 1 base; junction bases outside the gene matches: 4. This CDR3 is built from 15 residues. In germline, CDR1 is KGHDR, CDR2 SFDVKD. In DNA, the CDR3 is TGTGCCACCAGTCACCGGGACAGGGGCACAGATACGCAGTATTTT. Protein: CATSHRDRGTDTQYF.

The chain has TRBV18 and TRBJ1-6, with D maybe TRBD1 (5 bases). This CDR3 is 16 amino acids long. V lost 6 bases and J lost 11, with 23 bases in between. Germline CDR1 KGHSH, CDR2 LQKENI. CDR3 DNA sequence: TGTGCCAGCTCTACCAACGAGCCCCCGCGGGGCCCACCCCTCCACTTT. Protein product: CASSTNEPPRGPPLHF.

V is TRBV4-2 and J is TRBJ1-2, with 10 positions matching TRBD1. V shed 1 base and J 0 bases; nucleotides not matched to a gene: 5. CDR3 length: 17 residues. Germline V CDR1 and CDR2: LGHNA, YNFKEQ. The CDR3 loop reads CASSQGGTGASNYGYTF. Here the CDR3 DNA reads TGTGCCAGCAGCCAAGGAGGGACAGGGGCGTCTAACTATGGCTACACCTTC.

This chain joins TRBV29-1 and TRBJ1-4, with 9 nucleotides matching TRBD1. The CDR3 has 12 amino acids. The germline CDR1 and CDR2 sequences are SQVTM and ANQGSEA. Trimming removed 7 bases from V and 5 bases from J; junction bases left unmatched: 2. CDR3 in DNA: TGCAGCGGGGGACAGGGCAATGAAAAACTGTTTTTT. It is translated as CSGGQGNEKLFF.